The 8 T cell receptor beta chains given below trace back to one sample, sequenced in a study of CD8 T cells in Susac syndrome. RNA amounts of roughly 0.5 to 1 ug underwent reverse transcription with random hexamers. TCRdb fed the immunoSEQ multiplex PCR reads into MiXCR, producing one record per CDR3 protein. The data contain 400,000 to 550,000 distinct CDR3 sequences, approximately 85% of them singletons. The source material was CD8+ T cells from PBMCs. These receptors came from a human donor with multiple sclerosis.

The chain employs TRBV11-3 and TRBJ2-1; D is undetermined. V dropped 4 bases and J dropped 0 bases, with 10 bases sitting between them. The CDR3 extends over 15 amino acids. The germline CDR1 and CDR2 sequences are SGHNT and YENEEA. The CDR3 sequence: CASSSSYSSYNEQFF. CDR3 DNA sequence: TGTGCCAGCAGCTCATCTTACAGCTCCTACAATGAGCAGTTCTTC.

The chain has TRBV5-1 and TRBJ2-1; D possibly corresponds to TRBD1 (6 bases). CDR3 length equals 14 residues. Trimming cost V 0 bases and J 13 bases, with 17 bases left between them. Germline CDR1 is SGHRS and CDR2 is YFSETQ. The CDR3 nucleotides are TGCGCCAGCAGCTTGGATGGGACAACAACATTCCAGTTCTTC. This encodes CASSLDGTTTFQFF.

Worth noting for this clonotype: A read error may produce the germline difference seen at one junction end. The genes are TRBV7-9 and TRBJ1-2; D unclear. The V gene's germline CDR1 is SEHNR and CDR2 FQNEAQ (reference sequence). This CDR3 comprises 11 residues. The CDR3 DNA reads TGCGGAACAGACTTTAACTATGGCTACACCTTC. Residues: CGTDFNYGYTF.

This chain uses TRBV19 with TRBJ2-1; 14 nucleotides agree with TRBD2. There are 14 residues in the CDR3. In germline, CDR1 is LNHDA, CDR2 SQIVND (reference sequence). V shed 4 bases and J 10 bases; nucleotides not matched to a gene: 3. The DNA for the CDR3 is TGTGCCAGTAGTACCGGGACTAGCGGGGGAGAGCAGTTCTTC. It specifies CASSTGTSGGEQFF.

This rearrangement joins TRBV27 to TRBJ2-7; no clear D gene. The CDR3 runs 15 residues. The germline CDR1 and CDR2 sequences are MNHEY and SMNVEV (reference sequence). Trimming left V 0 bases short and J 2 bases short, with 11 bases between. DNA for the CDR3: TGTGCCAGCAGTTTATCGCAAGAGTCGCCCTACGAGCAGTACTTC. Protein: CASSLSQESPYEQYF.

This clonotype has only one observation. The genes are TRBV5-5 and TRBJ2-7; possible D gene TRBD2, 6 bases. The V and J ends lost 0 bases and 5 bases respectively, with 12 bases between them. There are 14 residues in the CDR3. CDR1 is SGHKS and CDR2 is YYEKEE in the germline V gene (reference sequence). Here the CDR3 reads CASSLVGGIDEQYF. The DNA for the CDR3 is TGTGCCAGCAGCTTGGTAGGAGGGATCGACGAGCAGTACTTC. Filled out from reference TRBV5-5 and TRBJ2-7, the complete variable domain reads DAGVTQSPTHLIKTRGQQVTLRCSPISGHKSVSWYQQVLGQGPQFIFQYYEKEERGRGNFPDRFSARQFPNYSSELNVNALLLGDSALYLCASSLVGGIDEQYFGPGTRLTVT.

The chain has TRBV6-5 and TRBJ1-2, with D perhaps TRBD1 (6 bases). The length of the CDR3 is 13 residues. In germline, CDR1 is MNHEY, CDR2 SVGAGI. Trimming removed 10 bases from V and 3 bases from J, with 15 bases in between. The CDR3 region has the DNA TGTGCCACCTCGACAGGAGGAGACTATGGCTACACCTTC. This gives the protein CATSTGGDYGYTF.

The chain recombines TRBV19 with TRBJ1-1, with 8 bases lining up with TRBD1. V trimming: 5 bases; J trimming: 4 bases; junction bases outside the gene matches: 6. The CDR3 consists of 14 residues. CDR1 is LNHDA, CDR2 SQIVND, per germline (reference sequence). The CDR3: CASSLQGGGTEAFF. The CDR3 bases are TGTGCCAGTAGTTTACAGGGGGGAGGCACTGAAGCTTTCTTT.